The clone carrying this T cell receptor beta chain came up a few times. CDR3 length equals 16 residues. After removal of 7 bases from V and 1 base from J, the junction contained 9 bases not matched to a gene. A second 7 to 11 cycle PCR used barcoded and J-beta primers. TCRdb re-called the 5' RACE reads with MiXCR, one entry per CDR3 protein. The top ten hold about 7.7% of the sample, which has around 1,500,000 distinct CDR3 sequences, approximately 28% seen once. The data were taken from a study of blood T cells in healthy people across ages. The sequence derives from a woman aged 25-40 years in good health. The J gene is TRBJ2-1, the V gene TRBV12-3 or TRBV12-4; 8 bases line up with TRBD2. Input material: blood. CDR3 nucleotide sequence: TGTGCCAGCATCCGAACCAGCGGGGGATCCTACAATGAGCAGTTCTTC. Translation gives CASIRTSGGSYNEQFF.